A selection of T cell receptor beta chains follows, all from one sample in a study of blood T cell repertoires in COVID-19. Sequencing used immunoSEQ multiplex PCR; TCRdb keeps in-frame clones, though not all of them. The table shows around 360,000 clones, with about 89% occurring only once. The sequencing sample was made of peripheral blood. These receptors all stem from a woman in her 30s with COVID-19, enrolled during active disease. Each CDR3 is given with its conserved first and last residue.

v_gene,j_gene,CDR3aa
TRBV28,TRBJ2-3,CASSIPSGGTSTDTQYF
TRBV7-3,TRBJ2-6,CASSSRQSGANVLTF
TRBV13,TRBJ2-6,CASSLAGPGRGFYSGANVLTF
TRBV2,TRBJ2-1,CASRANRDFDYNEQFF
TRBV15,TRBJ2-2,CATSRDLFSTGELFF
TRBV10-3,TRBJ2-3,CATSAVAGITDTQYF
TRBV4-2,TRBJ2-7,CASSQARSYEQYF
TRBV7-9,TRBJ1-5,CASSAGRPDQPQHF
TRBV5-8,TRBJ2-7,CASRKQGTQYF
TRBV27,TRBJ2-1,CASSPLLAGPRNEQFF
TRBV30,TRBJ1-5,CAWDSRGNQPQHF
TRBV6-5,TRBJ1-5,CASSNGQGASKPQHF
TRBV5-1,TRBJ1-1,CASSLGQGARAFF
TRBV5-6,TRBJ1-4,CASSLIRTNEKLFF
TRBV3-1/TRBV3-2,TRBJ2-1,CASSQVPRHEQFF
TRBV10-2,TRBJ2-6,CASSETGTSYSGANVLTF
TRBV9,TRBJ2-5,CASSAHPGLAGDRETQYF
TRBV5-5,TRBJ1-2,CASSPPGATYGYTF
TRBV2,TRBJ2-6,CASSPERVGANVLTF